What follows is one T cell receptor beta chain and its context. As yet, its antigen is unknown. The sample is drawn from a study of cytomegalovirus exposure and HLA in healthy donors. V dropped 9 bases and J dropped 3; count of bases not matched to a gene: 9. The CDR3 runs 15 residues. Germline V gives CDR1 ENHRY, CDR2 SYGVKD. Regarding the study as a whole: Cytomegalovirus-associated TCR beta chains were listed, numbering approximately 150.

Profiled with immunoSEQ multiplex PCR; TCRdb holds only in-frame clones, not every one. The table records approximately 76,000 clones, 94% of them present only once. Sequencing was done on a sample of PBMCs. The TCR comes from a woman younger than 30 in good health and CMV-seropositive. The chain joins TRBV10-3 to TRBJ1-3, with 9 nucleotides matching TRBD1. The chain's CDR3 is CAIRITGGLGNTIYF. CDR3 coding DNA: TGTGCCATTAGAATTACAGGGGGCCTTGGAAACACCATATATTTT.